Presented here are 27 T cell receptor beta chains from one specimen sequenced in a study of T cells after yellow fever vaccination. TCRdb analysed the 5' RACE reads with MiXCR anew, one entry per CDR3 protein. Among some 390,000 distinct CDR3 sequences listed, roughly a sixth were seen once. The starting material was PBMCs, obtained before the yellow fever booster vaccination. Receptor source: a man between 18 and 35 years old who received the YFV17D yellow fever vaccine.

The chain recombines TRBV10-3 with TRBJ2-7; 13 bases are shared with TRBD2. The length of the CDR3 is 18 residues. Germline V CDR1 and CDR2: ENHRY, SYGVKD. With 3 bases clipped from V and 0 bases from J, the junction kept 8 bases outside the gene matches. The CDR3 spells CAISEPRLAGGLSYEQYF. The CDR3 DNA sequence: TGTGCCATCAGTGAACCACGACTAGCGGGGGGCCTCTCCTACGAGCAGTACTTC.

The CDR3 region has the DNA TGTGCCAGCAGCTTAGGCTGGCGGGGGTCGTACAATGAGCAGTTCTTC. The encoded protein is CASSLGWRGSYNEQFF. The rearrangement links TRBV7-2 to TRBJ2-1; TRBD2 matches 7 bases. Trimming removed 1 base from V and 4 bases from J; junction bases left unmatched: 7. This CDR3 is built from 16 residues. Germline CDR1 reads SGHTA; CDR2 reads FQGNSA.

The chain carries TRBV20-1 and TRBJ2-3; 10 bases are a match to TRBD2. From germline, CDR1 is DFQATT and CDR2 SNEGSKA (reference sequence). V shed 4 bases and J 0 bases; nucleotides not matched to a gene: 1. CDR3 length equals 14 residues. This CDR3 reads CSAILAGSTDTQYF. The CDR3 nucleotides are TGCAGTGCTATACTAGCGGGAAGCACAGATACGCAGTATTTT.

The chain recombines TRBV29-1 with TRBJ1-4; TRBD1 matches 9 bases. There are 12 residues in the CDR3. The trim removed 3 bases at V and 7 bases at J, leaving 0 bases unmatched. Germline CDR1 SQVTM, CDR2 ANQGSEA. The CDR3 DNA reads TGCAGCGTTGAGGGACAGGGTGAAAAACTGTTTTTT. It is translated as CSVEGQGEKLFF.

The sample holds a few counts of this clonotype. This sequence joins TRBV27 and TRBJ2-3; 8 bases match TRBD1. The junction had 10 bases not matched to a gene; V was cut back by 6 bases and J by 2 bases. The CDR3 runs 16 residues. Germline CDR1 MNHEY, CDR2 SMNVEV (reference sequence). CDR3 DNA: TGTGCCAGCAGCCGAATCAGGGGGCGGTACACAGATACGCAGTATTTT. Translated, it gives CASSRIRGRYTDTQYF.

This chain links TRBV6-4 with TRBJ2-1; D may correspond to TRBD1 or TRBD2 (5 bases each). CDR1 is MRHNA, CDR2 SNTAGT, per germline. The V and J ends lost 2 bases and 6 bases respectively, with 14 bases between them. The CDR3 runs to 15 residues. CDR3 nucleotides: TGTGCCAGCAGTGACGACGGGGCGCGGGTCAATGAGCAGTTCTTC. Protein product: CASSDDGARVNEQFF.

Ten or more counts support this clonotype. This sequence joins TRBV11-2 and TRBJ2-1, with D tentatively TRBD2 (6 bases). Germline V gene sequence: CDR1 SGHAT, CDR2 FQNNGV. The CDR3 is 15 amino acids. Trimming pared 3 bases from V and 3 bases from J, leaving 12 bases between. CDR3 amino acids: CASSFTSSRYNEQFF. The CDR3 nucleotides read TGTGCCAGCAGCTTTACTAGCTCTCGCTACAATGAGCAGTTCTTC.

The chain uses TRBV12-3 or TRBV12-4 and TRBJ1-4, with no clear D. Trimming stripped 5 bases from V and 1 base from J, with 8 bases between. The CDR3 is 14 amino acids. In nucleotides, the CDR3 is TGTGCCAGCAGTGGCAGAGGAACTAATGAAAAACTGTTTTTT. Translating it yields CASSGRGTNEKLFF.

This chain uses TRBV19 with TRBJ1-5; 12 bases align to TRBD1. The CDR3 has 15 residues. CDR1 and CDR2 (germline): LNHDA, SQIVND (reference sequence). V trimming: 7 bases; J trimming: 4 bases; junction bases outside the gene matches: 5. The CDR3 coding sequence is TGTGCCAGTACTCGGGACAGGGGGCGGAATCAGCCCCAGCATTTT. Amino acid sequence: CASTRDRGRNQPQHF.

The J gene is TRBJ1-1, the V gene TRBV20-1, with D uncertain. This CDR3 is built from 14 residues. Trimming shortened V by 1 base and J by 2 bases, and 11 bases separated the two germline ends. Germline V lookup: CDR1 DFQATT, CDR2 SNEGSKA (reference sequence). The CDR3 protein is CSARVGDYNTEAFF. DNA for the CDR3: TGCAGTGCTAGAGTAGGAGATTACAACACTGAAGCTTTCTTT.

V is TRBV5-1 and J is TRBJ1-1, with TRBD1 as a possible D gene (5 bases). Per the germline V gene, CDR1 is SGHRS and CDR2 is YFSETQ. The CDR3 covers 13 residues. Trimming removed 4 bases at V and 8 bases at J, with 15 bases between. Written as DNA, the CDR3 is TGCGCCAGCAGCACATTCGGGGGGAACGAAGCTTTCTTT. Protein sequence: CASSTFGGNEAFF.

This clonotype was counted a few times. CDR3 residues: CASSRGLNTGELFF. The CDR3 DNA is TGTGCCAGCAGCAGGGGACTAAACACCGGGGAGCTGTTTTTT. This chain joins TRBV7-2 and TRBJ2-2, with TRBD2 identical over 7 bases. Germline V CDR1 and CDR2: SGHTA, FQGNSA. This CDR3 has 14 amino acids. V trimming: 5 bases; J trimming: 2 bases; junction bases outside the gene matches: 2.

There are a few counts of this clonotype. V gene TRBV6-6 combines with J gene TRBJ1-4, with 8 bases that match TRBD1. Germline V gene lookup returns CDR1 MNHNY and CDR2 SVGAGI (reference sequence). The V gene end was trimmed by 6 bases and the J gene end by 8 bases; junction bases not matched to a gene: 5. CDR3 length equals 13 residues. CDR3 region: CASSFGTGEKLFF. CDR3 DNA sequence: TGTGCCAGCAGCTTCGGGACAGGAGAAAAACTGTTTTTT.

This clonotype was picked up a small number of times. The V and J genes are TRBV5-1 and TRBJ2-6; the match to TRBD1 covers 9 bases. CDR3 length: 15 residues. The germline gives CDR1 SGHRS, CDR2 YFSETQ. J was trimmed by 1 base and V by 7 bases; bases with no gene match: 3. The CDR3 DNA reads as TGCGCCAGCGGAGGACAGGGGTCTGGGGCCAACGTCCTGACTTTC. Protein sequence: CASGGQGSGANVLTF.

The V call is TRBV5-4, the J call TRBJ1-1; D remains ambiguous. Looked up from germline, CDR1 is SGHNT and CDR2 is YYREEE (reference sequence). Trimming took 7 bases from V and 4 from J, leaving 8 bases between them. The CDR3 extends over 11 amino acids. The CDR3 loop is CASWSSTEAFF. CDR3 coding DNA: TGTGCCAGCTGGTCGTCCACTGAAGCTTTCTTT.

This chain connects TRBV24-1 to TRBJ1-1; a weak D match, TRBD1 (6 bases). This CDR3 has 13 amino acids. Germline CDR1 and CDR2: KGHDR and SFDVKD. V lost 9 bases and J 1 base, leaving 11 bases between the germline ends. The CDR3 spells CATQGRGNTEAFF. CDR3 nucleotides: TGTGCCACCCAGGGCAGGGGGAACACTGAAGCTTTCTTT.

V gene TRBV4-2 combines with J gene TRBJ2-7, with D hard to call. The germline V gene has CDR1 LGHNA and CDR2 YNFKEQ. With 1 base removed from V and 1 base from J, the gap between germline ends came to 8 bases. The CDR3 contains 14 residues. CDR3 sequence: CASSQGHGSYEQYF. The DNA of the CDR3 is TGTGCCAGCAGCCAAGGTCACGGTTCCTACGAGCAGTACTTC.

Only a few counts were recorded for this clonotype. V is TRBV12-3 or TRBV12-4 and J is TRBJ1-1; no clear D gene. Trimming cost V 7 bases and J 5 bases, with 11 bases left between them. The CDR3 covers 12 residues. This CDR3 is CASNAFLTEAFF. The CDR3 coding sequence is TGTGCCAGCAACGCATTTCTAACTGAAGCTTTCTTT.

This clonotype was seen only a few times. The chain is built from TRBV5-1 and TRBJ2-1, with 16 nucleotides matching TRBD2. The CDR3 is made up of 16 amino acids. After removal of 3 bases from V and 8 bases from J, the junction contained 5 bases not matched to a gene. Germline V lookup: CDR1 SGHRS, CDR2 YFSETQ. The CDR3 loop is CASSWAGTSGGDEQFF. In DNA form, the CDR3 reads TGCGCCAGCAGCTGGGCCGGGACTAGCGGGGGGGATGAGCAGTTCTTC.

This clonotype was detected a few times. The V and J genes are TRBV7-2 and TRBJ2-3; D perhaps matches TRBD2 (6 bases). The CDR3 is made up of 18 amino acids. Trimming cost V 0 bases and J 1 base, with 17 bases left between them. The germline V gene encodes CDR1 SGHTA and CDR2 FQGNSA. DNA of the CDR3: TGTGCCAGCAGCTTAGCTGCGGGGTGGGCCCCCGGCACAGATACGCAGTATTTT. This encodes CASSLAAGWAPGTDTQYF.

There are a few counts of this clonotype. The rearrangement joins TRBV12-3 or TRBV12-4 to TRBJ1-1, with D perhaps TRBD1 (5 bases). Trimming removed 3 bases from V and 4 bases from J, with 12 bases in between. There are 14 residues in the CDR3. The CDR3 nucleotides are TGTGCCAGCAGTTTTACAGAGGGGAGCACTGAAGCTTTCTTT. Translating gives CASSFTEGSTEAFF.

This clonotype occurred many times. J is TRBJ1-5 and V is TRBV5-1; no definite D call. Germline CDR1 and CDR2: SGHRS and YFSETQ. The V gene lost 4 bases and the J gene lost 4 bases, with 15 bases spanning the gap. The CDR3 totals 15 residues. The CDR3 nucleotides read TGCGCCAGCAGCCCCGACCCAGGTCCTAATCAGCCCCAGCATTTT. It is translated as CASSPDPGPNQPQHF.

This chain connects TRBV6-5 to TRBJ2-5; TRBD2 matches at 8 bases. The CDR3 is made up of 15 amino acids. CDR1 and CDR2 from the germline V gene are MNHEY and SVGAGI. Trimming removed 2 bases from V and 2 bases from J; junction bases left unmatched: 4. CDR3 sequence (DNA): TGTGCCAGCAGTTACAGGCGGGGGGCACAAGAGACCCAGTACTTC. It specifies CASSYRRGAQETQYF.

This clonotype was picked up a small number of times. This sequence joins TRBV29-1 and TRBJ2-3, with 7 positions matching TRBD2. The CDR3 sequence is 15 residues long. Trimming cost V 3 bases and J 0 bases; bases outside gene matches: 6. Germline V gene data show CDR1 as SQVTM and CDR2 as ANQGSEA. In DNA form, the CDR3 reads TGCAGCGTTGAGGCGGGGAGGGGTAGCACAGATACGCAGTATTTT. It is translated as CSVEAGRGSTDTQYF.

V gene TRBV7-2 combines with J gene TRBJ1-1, with a possible D match to TRBD1 (5 bases). V was trimmed by 2 bases and J by 1 base, leaving 8 bases between them. From germline, CDR1 is SGHTA and CDR2 FQGNSA. CDR3 length equals 14 residues. CDR3 nucleotides: TGTGCCAGCAGCTTAAGACAGACGAACACTGAAGCTTTCTTT. It yields the protein CASSLRQTNTEAFF.

In its sample, this clonotype was seen a few times. The genes are TRBV5-1 and TRBJ2-1; D is ambiguous. The germline CDR1 and CDR2 sequences are SGHRS and YFSETQ. The CDR3 is 15 residues long. V shed 3 bases and J shed 0 bases, with 10 bases lying between them. CDR3 nucleotides: TGCGCCAGCAGCTCCAAGACAAGCTCCTACAATGAGCAGTTCTTC. This sequence encodes CASSSKTSSYNEQFF.

CDR3 nucleotides: TGTGCCAGCAGGGGTACAGGGTCCCCCGCGGATACGCAGTATTTT. Its translation is CASRGTGSPADTQYF. This chain links TRBV9 with TRBJ2-3; D perhaps matches TRBD1 (6 bases). Trimming stripped 5 bases from V and 6 bases from J, with 19 bases between. The CDR3 length is 15 residues. The V gene's germline CDR1 is SGDLS and CDR2 YYNGEE.